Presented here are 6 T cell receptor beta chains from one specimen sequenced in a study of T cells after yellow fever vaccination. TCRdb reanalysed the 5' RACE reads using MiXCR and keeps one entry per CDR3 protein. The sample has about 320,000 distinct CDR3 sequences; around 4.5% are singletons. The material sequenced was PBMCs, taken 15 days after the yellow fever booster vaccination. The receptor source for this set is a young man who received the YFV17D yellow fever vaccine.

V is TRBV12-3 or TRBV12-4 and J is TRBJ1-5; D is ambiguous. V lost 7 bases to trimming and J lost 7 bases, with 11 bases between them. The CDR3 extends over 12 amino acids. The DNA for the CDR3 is TGTGCCAGCAAGTCGGGCGGACAGCCCCAGCATTTT. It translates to CASKSGGQPQHF.

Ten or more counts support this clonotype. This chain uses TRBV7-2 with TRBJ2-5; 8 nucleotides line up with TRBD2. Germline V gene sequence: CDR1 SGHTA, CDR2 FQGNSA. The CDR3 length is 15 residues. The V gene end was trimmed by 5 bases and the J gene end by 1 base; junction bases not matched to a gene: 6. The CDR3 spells CASSHQRGRQETQYF. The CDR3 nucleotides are TGTGCCAGCAGCCATCAGCGGGGGCGCCAAGAGACCCAGTACTTC.

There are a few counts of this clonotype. CDR3 sequence (DNA): TGTGCCAGCAGCCTCGACAGGGCGCCCGGGCCCCTCCACTTT. It is translated as CASSLDRAPGPLHF. The chain carries TRBV7-2 and TRBJ1-6, with 7 bases identical to TRBD1. CDR3 length: 14 amino acids. With 5 bases clipped from V and 13 bases from J, the junction kept 11 bases outside the gene matches. Germline CDR1 reads SGHTA; CDR2 reads FQGNSA. Full variable domain (outside the CDR3, taken from reference TRBV7-2 and TRBJ1-6): GAGVSQSPSNKVTEKGKDVELRCDPISGHTALYWYRQSLGQGLEFLIYFQGNSAPDKSGLPSDRFSAERTGGSVSTLTIQRTQQEDSAVYLCASSLDRAPGPLHFGNGTRLTVT.

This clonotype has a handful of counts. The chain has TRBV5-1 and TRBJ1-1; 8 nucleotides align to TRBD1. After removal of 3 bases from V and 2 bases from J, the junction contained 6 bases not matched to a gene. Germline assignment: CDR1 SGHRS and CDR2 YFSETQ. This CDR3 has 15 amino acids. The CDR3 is CASSYRQGINTEAFF. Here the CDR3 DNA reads TGCGCCAGCAGCTATAGACAGGGGATAAACACTGAAGCTTTCTTT.

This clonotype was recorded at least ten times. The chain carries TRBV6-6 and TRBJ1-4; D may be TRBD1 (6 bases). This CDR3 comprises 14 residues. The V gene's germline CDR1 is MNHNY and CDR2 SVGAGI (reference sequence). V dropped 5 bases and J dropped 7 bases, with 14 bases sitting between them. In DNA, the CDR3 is TGTGCCAGCAGTCTTACAGGGTCGGGTGAAAAACTGTTTTTT. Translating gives CASSLTGSGEKLFF.

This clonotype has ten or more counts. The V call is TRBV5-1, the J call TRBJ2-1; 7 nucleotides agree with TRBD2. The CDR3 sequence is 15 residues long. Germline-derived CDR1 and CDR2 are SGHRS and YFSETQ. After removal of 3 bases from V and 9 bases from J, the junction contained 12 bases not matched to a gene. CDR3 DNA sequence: TGCGCCAGCAGCTCGTCCCCCGGGACTACTATTGAGCAGTTCTTC. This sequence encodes CASSSSPGTTIEQFF.